One TCR beta chain is described in this entry. Sequenced by immunoSEQ multiplex PCR; TCRdb stores in-frame clones only, minus some. Among under 70,000 clones listed, around 90% were seen once. V shed 6 bases, J shed 2 bases, and the junction held 12 bases outside the gene matches. Germline CDR1 reads SQVTM; CDR2 reads ANQGSEA. CDR3 length: 15 residues. The data are from a study of T cell changes during pregnancy in multiple sclerosis. This TCR derives from a female donor with multiple sclerosis, enrolled in a pregnancy study. The rearrangement uses TRBV29-1 and TRBJ2-7; TRBD2 aligns across 8 bases. The material sequenced was peripheral blood, taken in the second trimester of pregnancy. CDR3 nucleotides: TGCAGCGTGGGACTGACCCGGGGGGGCCCCTACGAGCAGTACTTC. It yields the protein CSVGLTRGGPYEQYF.